This T cell receptor beta chain was documented in a study of shared clonotypes between healthy human individuals. Regarding the study as a whole: Generally, naive subsets came out with larger estimated richness than memory subsets.

Partitioning of CD4+ cells yielded a CD45RA+ naive subset and a CD45RA-negative memory subset. In the case of this clone: Its antigen remains unknown.

Sequencing was performed with immunoSEQ multiplex PCR; in TCRdb, only in-frame clones are kept and a portion is missing. The table records 950,000 to 1,300,000 clones, around 74% of them present only once. Sequenced: memory CD4+ T cells sorted from blood. The subset was: CD45RA-negative fraction. The origin of this receptor is a man between 18 and 29 years old in good health.

DNA for the CDR3: TGTGCCAGCAGCCAAAAGGTTCCATGGACAGGGGAGAGGGGCAATCAGCCCCAGCATTTT. It encodes CASSQKVPWTGERGNQPQHF. This chain links TRBV14 with TRBJ1-5; 9 nucleotides align to TRBD1. Trimming took 2 bases from V and 2 from J; bases not matched to a gene: 16. The germline V gene has CDR1 SGHDN and CDR2 FVKESK. The CDR3 runs 20 residues.